This T cell receptor (beta chain) comes out of a study of T cell repertoires in cytomegalovirus infection. Study summary: HLA-C-restricted CMV epitopes, recently identified, and well-studied HLA-B-restricted ones were used by the study. Both CMV infection and a matching HLA type were indicated by public TCR beta signatures. Whole-study results and caveats: CMV-specific TCR beta clonotypes restricted by HLA-C dominated the ex vivo response. The cumulative frequency of public TCR beta families distinguished individuals who carried CMV together with the relevant HLA.

TCRdb used MiXCR to reprocess the reads, holding one entry per CDR3 protein. The table lists approximately 730,000 distinct CDR3 sequences, about 30% of them singletons. Worth noting for this clonotype: No antigen is known for it.

The V end lost 7 bases, the J end lost 7 bases, and 16 bases lay between the germline ends. The CDR3 covers 14 residues. Germline values: CDR1 SNHLY, CDR2 FYNNEI. The receptor comes from a human donor in good health (CMV status not recorded). Some clones in this sample may be carry-over from other donors' samples. The rearrangement uses TRBV2 and TRBJ1-4; D remains unclear. Specimen: cultured PBMCs, collected from culture after CMV antigen stimulation. The CDR3: CASIPTASSEKLFF. In nucleotides, the CDR3 is TGTGCCAGCATTCCGACGGCTTCGAGTGAAAAACTGTTTTTT. Using reference TRBV2 and TRBJ1-4 for the parts outside the CDR3, the full variable domain is EPEVTQTPSHQVTQMGQEVILRCVPISNHLYFYWYRQILGQKVEFLVSFYNNEISEKSEIFDDQFSVERPDGSNFTLKIRSTKLEDSAMYFCASIPTASSEKLFFGSGTQLSVL.